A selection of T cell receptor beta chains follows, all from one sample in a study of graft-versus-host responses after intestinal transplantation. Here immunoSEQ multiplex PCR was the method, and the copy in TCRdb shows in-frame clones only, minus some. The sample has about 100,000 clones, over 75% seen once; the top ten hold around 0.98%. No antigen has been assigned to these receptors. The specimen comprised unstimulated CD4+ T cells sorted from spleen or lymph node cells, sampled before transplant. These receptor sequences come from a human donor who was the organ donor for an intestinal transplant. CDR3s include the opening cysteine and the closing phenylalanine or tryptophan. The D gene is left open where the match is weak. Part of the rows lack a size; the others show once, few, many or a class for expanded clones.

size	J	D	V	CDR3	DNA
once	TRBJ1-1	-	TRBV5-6	CASSFTGGFTEAFF	TGTGCCAGCAGCTTTACGGGGGGCTTCACTGAAGCTTTCTTT
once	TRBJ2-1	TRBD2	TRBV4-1	CASSPQLAGGDNEQFF	TGCGCCAGCAGCCCTCAACTAGCGGGGGGGGACAATGAGCAGTTCTTC
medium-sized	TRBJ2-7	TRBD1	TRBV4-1	CASSQARDSYYEQYF	TGCGCCAGCAGCCAAGCGAGGGACAGTTACTACGAGCAGTACTTC
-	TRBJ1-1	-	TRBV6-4	CASSKEQGLNTEAFF	TGTGCCAGCAGTAAAGAACAGGGATTGAACACTGAAGCTTTCTTT
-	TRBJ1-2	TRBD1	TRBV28	CASSRQGAYGYTF	TGTGCCAGCAGCCGACAGGGGGCCTATGGCTACACCTTC
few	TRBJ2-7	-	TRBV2	CASSVGFPYEQYF	TGTGCCAGCAGTGTGGGATTCCCCTACGAGCAGTACTTC
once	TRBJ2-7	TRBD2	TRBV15	CATSRDYQRGPHLYEQYF	TGTGCCACCAGCAGAGATTACCAGCGGGGGCCCCACTTATACGAGCAGTACTTC
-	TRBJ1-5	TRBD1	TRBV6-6	CASSSPGQGTLKPQHF	TGTGCCAGCAGTTCTCCGGGACAGGGAACGTTAAAGCCCCAGCATTTT
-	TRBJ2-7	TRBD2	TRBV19	CASSIRGGTEQYF	TGTGCCAGTAGTATAAGGGGAGGGACCGAGCAGTACTTC
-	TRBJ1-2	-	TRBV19	CASSKDYGYTF	TGTGCCAGTAGTAAGGACTATGGCTACACCTTC
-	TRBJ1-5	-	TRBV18	CASSPGMGNQPQHF	TGTGCCAGCTCACCAGGGATGGGCAATCAGCCCCAGCATTTT
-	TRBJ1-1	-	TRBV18	CASSPRGRSDTEAFF	TGTGCCAGCTCACCACGGGGCAGATCGGACACTGAAGCTTTCTTT
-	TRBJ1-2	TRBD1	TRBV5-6	CASSLSGTANYGYTF	TGTGCCAGCAGCTTGTCTGGGACAGCTAACTATGGCTACACCTTC
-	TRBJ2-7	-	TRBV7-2	CASSPPGQDGRKQYF	TGTGCCAGCAGCCCCCCTGGACAGGACGGGAGGAAGCAGTACTTC
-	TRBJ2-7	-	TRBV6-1	CASTKRGGSYEQYF	TGTGCCAGCACGAAACGTGGGGGTTCCTACGAGCAGTACTTC
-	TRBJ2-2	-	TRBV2	CATRARNTGELFF	TGTGCCACCCGGGCTAGAAACACCGGGGAGCTGTTTTTT
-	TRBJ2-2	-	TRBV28	CASSLPPGAGELFF	TGTGCCAGCAGTTTACCCCCAGGGGCCGGGGAGCTGTTTTTT
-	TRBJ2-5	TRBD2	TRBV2	CASSNPSGGYQETQYF	TGTGCCAGCAGTAACCCTAGCGGGGGGTACCAAGAGACCCAGTACTTC
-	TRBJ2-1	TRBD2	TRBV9	CASSVLAGGYNEQFF	TGTGCCAGCAGCGTATTAGCGGGGGGTTACAATGAGCAGTTCTTC
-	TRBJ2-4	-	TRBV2	CASSEGAKNIQYF	TGTGCCAGCAGTGAGGGGGCCAAAAACATTCAGTACTTC
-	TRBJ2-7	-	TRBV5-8	CASSLGSMAYEQYF	TGTGCCAGCAGCTTAGGGTCAATGGCCTACGAGCAGTACTTC
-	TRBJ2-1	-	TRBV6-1	CASSEVVNEQFF	TGTGCCAGCAGTGAAGTTGTCAATGAGCAGTTCTTC
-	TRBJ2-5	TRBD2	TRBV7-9	CASSLGGGGQETQYF	TGTGCCAGCAGCTTAGGCGGGGGGGGACAAGAGACCCAGTACTTC
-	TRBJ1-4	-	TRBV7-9	CASSLGGHGEKLFF	TGTGCCAGCAGCTTGGGGGGGCATGGTGAAAAACTGTTTTTT
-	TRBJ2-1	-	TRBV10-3	CAISTTDTYNEQFF	TGTGCCATCAGTACTACGGATACCTACAATGAGCAGTTCTTC
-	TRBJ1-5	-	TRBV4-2	CASSQSGSSNQPQHF	TGTGCCAGCAGCCAGAGTGGCAGTAGCAATCAGCCCCAGCATTTT
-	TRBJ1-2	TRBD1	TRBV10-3	CAISTGTGTHYGYTF	TGTGCCATCAGTACAGGGACAGGGACCCACTATGGCTACACCTTC
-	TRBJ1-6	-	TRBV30	CAWNQGPPVALHF	TGTGCCTGGAATCAGGGGCCCCCTGTTGCCCTCCACTTT
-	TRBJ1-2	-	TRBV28	CASSPSVLYGYTF	TGTGCCAGCAGTCCCAGTGTCCTTTATGGCTACACCTTC
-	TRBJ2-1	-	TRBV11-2	CASSSGTAYYNEQFF	TGTGCCAGCAGCTCCGGGACTGCCTACTACAATGAGCAGTTCTTC
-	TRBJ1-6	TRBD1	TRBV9	CASSGPGTGGSPLHF	TGTGCCAGCAGCGGCCCCGGGACAGGGGGTTCACCCCTCCACTTT
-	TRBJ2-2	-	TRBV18	CASSQPLNTGELFF	TGTGCCAGCTCACAGCCCCTGAACACCGGGGAGCTGTTTTTT